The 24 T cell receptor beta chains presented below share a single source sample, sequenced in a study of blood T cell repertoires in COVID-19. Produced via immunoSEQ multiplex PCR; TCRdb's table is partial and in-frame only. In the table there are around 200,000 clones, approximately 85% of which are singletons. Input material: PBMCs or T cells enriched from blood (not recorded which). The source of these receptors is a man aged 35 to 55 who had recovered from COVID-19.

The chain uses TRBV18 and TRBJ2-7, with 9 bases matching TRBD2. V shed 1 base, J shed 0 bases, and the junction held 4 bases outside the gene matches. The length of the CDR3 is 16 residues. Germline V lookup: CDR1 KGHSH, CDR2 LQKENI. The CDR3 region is CASSPLRLADSYEQYF. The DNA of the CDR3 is TGTGCCAGCTCACCACTTAGACTAGCGGACTCCTACGAGCAGTACTTC.

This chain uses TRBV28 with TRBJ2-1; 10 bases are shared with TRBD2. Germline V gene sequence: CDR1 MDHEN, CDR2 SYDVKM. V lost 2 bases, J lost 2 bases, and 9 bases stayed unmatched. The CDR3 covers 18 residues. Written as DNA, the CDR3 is TGTGCCAGCAGTTTAAGGTCTAGCGGGAGTAGGGCCTACAATGAGCAGTTCTTC. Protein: CASSLRSSGSRAYNEQFF.

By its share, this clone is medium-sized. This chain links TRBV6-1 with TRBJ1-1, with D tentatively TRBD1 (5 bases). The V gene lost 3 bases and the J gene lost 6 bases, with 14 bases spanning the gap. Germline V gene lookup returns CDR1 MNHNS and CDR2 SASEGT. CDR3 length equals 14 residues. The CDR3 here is CASSDGREGAEAFF. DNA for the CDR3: TGTGCCAGCAGTGATGGGAGGGAAGGGGCTGAAGCTTTCTTT.

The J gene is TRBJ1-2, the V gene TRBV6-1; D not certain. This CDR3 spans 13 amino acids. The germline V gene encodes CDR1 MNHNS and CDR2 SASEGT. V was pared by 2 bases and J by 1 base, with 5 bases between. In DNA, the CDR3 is TGTGCCAGCAGTGAAAACAGTAACTATGGCTACACCTTC. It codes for CASSENSNYGYTF.

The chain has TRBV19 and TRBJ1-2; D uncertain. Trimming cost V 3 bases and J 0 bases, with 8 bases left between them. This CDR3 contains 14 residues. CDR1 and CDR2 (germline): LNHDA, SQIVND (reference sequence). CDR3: CASSMSTANYGYTF. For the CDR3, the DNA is TGTGCCAGTAGTATGTCAACGGCTAACTATGGCTACACCTTC.

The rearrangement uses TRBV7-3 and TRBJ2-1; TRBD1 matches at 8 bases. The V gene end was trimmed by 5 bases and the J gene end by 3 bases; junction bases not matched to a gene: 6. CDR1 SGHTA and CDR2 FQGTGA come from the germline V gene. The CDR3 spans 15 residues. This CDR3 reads CASSRGQGFYNEQFF. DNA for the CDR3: TGTGCCAGCAGCCGAGGACAGGGTTTCTACAATGAGCAGTTCTTC. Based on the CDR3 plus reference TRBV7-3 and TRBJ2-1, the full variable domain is GAGVSQTPSNKVTEKGKYVELRCDPISGHTALYWYRQSLGQGPEFLIYFQGTGAADDSGLPNDRFFAVRPEGSVSTLKIQRTERGDSAVYLCASSRGQGFYNEQFFGPGTRLTVL.

This chain's CDR3 is CASSPGTGTYEQYF. CDR3 DNA sequence: TGTGCCAGCAGTCCCGGGACAGGGACCTACGAGCAGTACTTC. The chain links TRBV19 to TRBJ2-7, with 9 bases matching TRBD1. V was pared by 9 bases and J by 2 bases, with 8 bases of the junction left unmatched. The CDR3 totals 14 residues. Per germline, CDR1 LNHDA and CDR2 SQIVND (reference sequence). The complete variable domain, with remaining parts taken from reference TRBV19 and TRBJ2-7, reads DGGITQSPKYLFRKEGQNVTLSCEQNLNHDAMYWYRQDPGQGLRLIYYSQIVNDFQKGDIAEGYSVSREKKESFPLTVTSAQKNPTAFYLCASSPGTGTYEQYFGPGTRLTVT.

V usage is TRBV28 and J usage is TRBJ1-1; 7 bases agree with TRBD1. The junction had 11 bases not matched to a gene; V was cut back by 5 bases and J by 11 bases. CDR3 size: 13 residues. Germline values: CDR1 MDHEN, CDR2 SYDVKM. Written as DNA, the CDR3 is TGTGCCAGCAGTCCGTGGGACAGCACGGAGGCTTTCTTT. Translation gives CASSPWDSTEAFF.

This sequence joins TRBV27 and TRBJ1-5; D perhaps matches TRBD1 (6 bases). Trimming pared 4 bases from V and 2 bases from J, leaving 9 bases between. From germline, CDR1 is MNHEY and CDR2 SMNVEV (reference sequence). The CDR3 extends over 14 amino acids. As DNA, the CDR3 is TGTGCCAGCAGTTATAACAGGGGCAATCAGCCCCAGCATTTT. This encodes CASSYNRGNQPQHF.

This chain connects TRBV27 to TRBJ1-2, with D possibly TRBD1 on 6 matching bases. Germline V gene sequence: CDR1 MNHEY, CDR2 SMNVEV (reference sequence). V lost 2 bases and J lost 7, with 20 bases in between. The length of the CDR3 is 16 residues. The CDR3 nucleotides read TGTGCCAGCAGTTTACGGTTAGGCGGGGGCGAGGGTGGCTACACCTTC. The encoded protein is CASSLRLGGGEGGYTF.

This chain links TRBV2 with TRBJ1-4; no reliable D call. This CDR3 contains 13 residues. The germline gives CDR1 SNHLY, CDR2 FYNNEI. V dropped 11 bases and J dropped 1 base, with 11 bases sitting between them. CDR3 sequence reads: CAFQGGTNEKLFF. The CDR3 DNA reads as TGTGCCTTTCAAGGAGGAACTAATGAAAAACTGTTTTTT.

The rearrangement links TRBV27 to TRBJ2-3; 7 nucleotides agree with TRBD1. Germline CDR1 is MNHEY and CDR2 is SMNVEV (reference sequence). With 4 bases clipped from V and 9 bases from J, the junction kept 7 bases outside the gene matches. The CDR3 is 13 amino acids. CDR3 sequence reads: CASSSGQQGTQYF. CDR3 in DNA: TGTGCCAGCAGTTCGGGACAGCAAGGAACGCAGTATTTT.

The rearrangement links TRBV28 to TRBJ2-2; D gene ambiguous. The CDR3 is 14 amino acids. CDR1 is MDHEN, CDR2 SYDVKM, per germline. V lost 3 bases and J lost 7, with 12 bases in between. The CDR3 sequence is CASSFSPTGGELFF. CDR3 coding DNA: TGTGCCAGCAGTTTTTCTCCCACGGGCGGGGAGCTGTTTTTT.

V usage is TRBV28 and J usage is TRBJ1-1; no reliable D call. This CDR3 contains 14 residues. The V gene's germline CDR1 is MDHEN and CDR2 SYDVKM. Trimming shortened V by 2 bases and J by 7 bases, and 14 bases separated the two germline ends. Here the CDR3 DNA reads TGTGCCAGCAGTTTACAGGCCCCGAGGGATGAAGCTTTCTTT. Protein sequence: CASSLQAPRDEAFF.

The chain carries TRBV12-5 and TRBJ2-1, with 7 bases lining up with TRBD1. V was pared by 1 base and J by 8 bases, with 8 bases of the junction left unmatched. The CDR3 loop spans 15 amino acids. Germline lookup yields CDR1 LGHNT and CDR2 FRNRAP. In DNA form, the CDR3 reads TGTGCTAGTGGTTTGGCCCAGACAGGGCAGGATGAGCAGTTCTTC. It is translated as CASGLAQTGQDEQFF.

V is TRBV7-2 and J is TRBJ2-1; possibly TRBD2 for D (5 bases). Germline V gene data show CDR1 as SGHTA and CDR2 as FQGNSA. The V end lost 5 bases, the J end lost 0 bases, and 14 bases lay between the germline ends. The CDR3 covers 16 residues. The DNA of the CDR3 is TGTGCCAGCAGCCTCTTCCCCCGGGGCTCCTACAATGAGCAGTTCTTC. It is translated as CASSLFPRGSYNEQFF. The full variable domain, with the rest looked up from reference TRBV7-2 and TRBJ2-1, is GAGVSQSPSNKVTEKGKDVELRCDPISGHTALYWYRQSLGQGLEFLIYFQGNSAPDKSGLPSDRFSAERTGGSVSTLTIQRTQQEDSAVYLCASSLFPRGSYNEQFFGPGTRLTVL.

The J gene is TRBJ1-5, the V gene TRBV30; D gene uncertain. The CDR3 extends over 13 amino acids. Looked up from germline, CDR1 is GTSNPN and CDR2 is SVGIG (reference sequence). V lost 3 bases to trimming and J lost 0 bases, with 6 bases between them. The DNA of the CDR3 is TGTGCCTGGAGCGACAATAGCAATCAGCCCCAGCATTTT. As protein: CAWSDNSNQPQHF. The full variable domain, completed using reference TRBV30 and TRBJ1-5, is SQTIHQWPATLVQPVGSPLSLECTVEGTSNPNLYWYRQAAGRGLQLLFYSVGIGQISSEVPQNLSASRPQDRQFILSSKKLLLSDSGFYLCAWSDNSNQPQHFGDGTRLSIL.

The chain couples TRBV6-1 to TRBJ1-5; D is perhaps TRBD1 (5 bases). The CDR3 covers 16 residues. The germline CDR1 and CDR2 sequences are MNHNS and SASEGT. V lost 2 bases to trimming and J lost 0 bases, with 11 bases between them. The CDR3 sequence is CASSERRDYSNQPQHF. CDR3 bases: TGTGCCAGCAGTGAACGGCGGGACTATAGCAATCAGCCCCAGCATTTT.

CDR3 region: CASSSGSTNEKLFF. Written as DNA, the CDR3 is TGTGCCAGCAGTTCAGGATCAACTAATGAAAAACTGTTTTTT. The genes are TRBV27 and TRBJ1-4; D gene uncertain. The CDR3 spans 14 residues. Trimming left V 4 bases short and J 0 bases short, with 6 bases between. CDR1 and CDR2 from the germline V gene are MNHEY and SMNVEV (reference sequence).

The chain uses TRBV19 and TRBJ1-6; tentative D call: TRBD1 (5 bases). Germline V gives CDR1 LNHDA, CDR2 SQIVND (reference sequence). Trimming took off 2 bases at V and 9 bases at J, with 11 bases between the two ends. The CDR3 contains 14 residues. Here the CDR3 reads CASSIQQVGSPLHF. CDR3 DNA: TGTGCCAGTAGTATACAACAGGTTGGTTCACCCCTCCACTTT.

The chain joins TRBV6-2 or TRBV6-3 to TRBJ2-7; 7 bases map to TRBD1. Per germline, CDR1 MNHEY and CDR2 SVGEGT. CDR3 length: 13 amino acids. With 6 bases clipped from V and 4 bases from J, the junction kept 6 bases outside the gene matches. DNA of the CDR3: TGTGCCAGCAGCCCCGGACAGGTTTACGAGCAGTACTTC. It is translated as CASSPGQVYEQYF.

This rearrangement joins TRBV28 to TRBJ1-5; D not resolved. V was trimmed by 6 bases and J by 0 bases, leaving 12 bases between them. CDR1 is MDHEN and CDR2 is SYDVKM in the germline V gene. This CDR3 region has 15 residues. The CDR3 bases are TGTGCCAGCAGAGGGTCGGGATATAGCAATCAGCCCCAGCATTTT. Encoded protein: CASRGSGYSNQPQHF. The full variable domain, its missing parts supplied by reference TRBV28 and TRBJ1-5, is DVKVTQSSRYLVKRTGEKVFLECVQDMDHENMFWYRQDPGLGLRLIYFSYDVKMKEKGDIPEGYSVSREKKERFSLILESASTNQTSMYLCASRGSGYSNQPQHFGDGTRLSIL.

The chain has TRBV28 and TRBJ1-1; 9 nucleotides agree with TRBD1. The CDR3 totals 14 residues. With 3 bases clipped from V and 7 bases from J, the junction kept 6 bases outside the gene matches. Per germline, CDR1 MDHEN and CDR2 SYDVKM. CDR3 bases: TGTGCCAGCAGTTTCGCAGACAGGGGGGGTGAAGCTTTCTTT. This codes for CASSFADRGGEAFF.

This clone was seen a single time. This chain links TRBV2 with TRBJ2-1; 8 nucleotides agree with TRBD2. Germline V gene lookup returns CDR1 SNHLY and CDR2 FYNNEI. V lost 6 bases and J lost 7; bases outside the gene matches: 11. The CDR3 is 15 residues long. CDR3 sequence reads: CASRLTSGRRNEQFF. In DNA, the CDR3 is TGTGCCAGCAGGCTAACTAGCGGTAGACGGAATGAGCAGTTCTTC.